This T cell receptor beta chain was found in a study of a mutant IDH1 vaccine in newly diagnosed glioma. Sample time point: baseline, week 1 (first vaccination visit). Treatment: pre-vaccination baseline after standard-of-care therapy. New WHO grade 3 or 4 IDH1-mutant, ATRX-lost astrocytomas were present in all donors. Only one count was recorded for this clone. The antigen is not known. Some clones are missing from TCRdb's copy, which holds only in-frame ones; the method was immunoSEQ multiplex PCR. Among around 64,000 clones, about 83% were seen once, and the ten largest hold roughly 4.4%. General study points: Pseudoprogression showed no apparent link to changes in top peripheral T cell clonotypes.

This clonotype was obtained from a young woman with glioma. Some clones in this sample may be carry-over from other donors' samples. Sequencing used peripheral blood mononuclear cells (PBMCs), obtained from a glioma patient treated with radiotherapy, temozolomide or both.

The DNA for the CDR3 is TGTGCCAGCAGTTTTCTGGGTGGCAATCAGCCCCAGCATTTT. This gives the protein CASSFLGGNQPQHF. V is TRBV27 and J is TRBJ1-5; D not certain. V dropped 3 bases and J dropped 2 bases, with 8 bases sitting between them. Germline loops: CDR1 MNHEY, CDR2 SMNVEV (reference sequence). The CDR3 covers 14 residues.